The 8 T cell receptor beta chains below were found in one sample sequenced in a study of healthy donors' naive CD4 and CD8 T cells. Starting from about 470 ng of total RNA, TCR libraries were made with linear amplification. TCRdb independently ran MiXCR on the reads; one entry per CDR3 protein. The sample carries about 200,000 distinct CDR3 sequences, about four fifths recorded once. The sample comprised naive CD4+ and CD8+ T cells sorted from blood, pooled from several donors. These receptors were collected from a pool of human donors in good health; the sample pools cells from several healthy donors.

The chain carries TRBV25-1 and TRBJ1-5; D remains unclear. Germline loops: CDR1 MGHDK, CDR2 SYGVNS. The V end was cut by 6 bases, the J end by 4 bases, with 19 bases between. The CDR3 runs to 16 residues. The CDR3 loop reads CASRETTVLGNQPQHF. CDR3 coding DNA: TGTGCCAGCAGGGAAACGACGGTGCTTGGTAATCAGCCCCAGCATTTT.

This clonotype was seen only a few times. The chain joins TRBV29-1 to TRBJ2-7, with D uncertain. V was pared by 6 bases and J by 0 bases, with 9 bases between. The V gene's germline CDR1 is SQVTM and CDR2 ANQGSEA. The CDR3 consists of 12 residues. CDR3 sequence reads: CSVFVSSYEQYF. As DNA, the CDR3 is TGCAGCGTCTTCGTGTCCTCCTACGAGCAGTACTTC.

A few counts support this clonotype. The rearrangement links TRBV19 to TRBJ1-2; D gene unclear. The CDR3 has 15 residues. Germline V lookup: CDR1 LNHDA, CDR2 SQIVND (reference sequence). The V gene lost 4 bases and the J gene lost 6 bases, with 18 bases spanning the gap. The CDR3 DNA sequence: TGTGCCAGTAGTACCCCGGAGCCGTGGTTGAATGGCTACACCTTC. Its protein is CASSTPEPWLNGYTF.

J is TRBJ2-1 and V is TRBV5-1; tentative D call: TRBD2 (5 bases). The CDR3 length is 15 residues. V dropped 1 base and J dropped 0 bases, with 8 bases sitting between them. Germline values: CDR1 SGHRS, CDR2 YFSETQ. The DNA for the CDR3 is TGCGCCAGCAGCTTGAGCCTAGCCTCCTACAATGAGCAGTTCTTC. Its translation: CASSLSLASYNEQFF. The complete variable domain, with remaining parts taken from reference TRBV5-1 and TRBJ2-1, reads KAGVTQTPRYLIKTRGQQVTLSCSPISGHRSVSWYQQTPGQGLQFLFEYFSETQRNKGNFPGRFSGRQFSNSRSEMNVSTLELGDSALYLCASSLSLASYNEQFFGPGTRLTVL.

The chain combines TRBV7-2 with TRBJ1-1; D possibly corresponds to TRBD1 (5 bases). There are 13 residues in the CDR3. Trimming stripped 5 bases from V and 6 bases from J, with 13 bases between. Germline CDR1 and CDR2: SGHTA and FQGNSA. The CDR3 is CASSPFIGAEAFF. CDR3 nucleotide sequence: TGTGCCAGCAGCCCATTCATAGGGGCTGAAGCTTTCTTT.

This chain joins TRBV29-1 and TRBJ2-7, with D perhaps TRBD1 or TRBD2 (5 bases each). Trimming stripped 6 bases from V and 0 bases from J, with 27 bases between. The germline CDR1 and CDR2 sequences are SQVTM and ANQGSEA. There are 18 residues in the CDR3. The CDR3 is CSVKSRDLSPKRSYEQYF. The CDR3 nucleotides read TGCAGCGTGAAATCCCGGGACCTAAGCCCCAAACGCTCCTACGAGCAGTACTTC.

This chain connects TRBV4-1 to TRBJ1-2; D remains ambiguous. This CDR3 contains 15 residues. V was clipped by 1 base and J by 5 bases, with 14 bases between them. Germline V lookup: CDR1 MGHRA, CDR2 YSYEKL. The DNA for the CDR3 is TGCGCCAGCAGCCAAGTAACAGCCGGGCCGTATGGCTACACCTTC. Translation gives CASSQVTAGPYGYTF.

The rearrangement links TRBV29-1 to TRBJ1-2, with D uncertain. Germline V gene data show CDR1 as SQVTM and CDR2 as ANQGSEA. The CDR3 runs to 13 residues. The ends were cut back, 0 bases at V and 8 bases at J, with 13 bases in the middle. The CDR3 nucleotides are TGCAGCGTTGAAGATGCAGCCCACGACGGCTACACCTTC. It translates to CSVEDAAHDGYTF.